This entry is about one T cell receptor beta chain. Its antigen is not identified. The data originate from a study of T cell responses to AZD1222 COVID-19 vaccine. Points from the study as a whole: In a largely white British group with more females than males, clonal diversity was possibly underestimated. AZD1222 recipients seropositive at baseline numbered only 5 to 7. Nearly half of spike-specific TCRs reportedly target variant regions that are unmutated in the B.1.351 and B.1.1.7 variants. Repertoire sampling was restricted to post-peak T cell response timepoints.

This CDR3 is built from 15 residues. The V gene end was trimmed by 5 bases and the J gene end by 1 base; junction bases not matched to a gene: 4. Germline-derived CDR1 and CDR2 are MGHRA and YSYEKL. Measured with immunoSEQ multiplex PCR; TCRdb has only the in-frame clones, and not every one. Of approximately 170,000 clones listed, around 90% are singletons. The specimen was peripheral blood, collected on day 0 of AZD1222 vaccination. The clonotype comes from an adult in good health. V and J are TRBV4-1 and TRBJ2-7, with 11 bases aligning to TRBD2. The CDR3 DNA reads TGCGCCAGCAGCGTCGGGACTAGCGGATCCTACGAGCAGTACTTC. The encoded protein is CASSVGTSGSYEQYF.